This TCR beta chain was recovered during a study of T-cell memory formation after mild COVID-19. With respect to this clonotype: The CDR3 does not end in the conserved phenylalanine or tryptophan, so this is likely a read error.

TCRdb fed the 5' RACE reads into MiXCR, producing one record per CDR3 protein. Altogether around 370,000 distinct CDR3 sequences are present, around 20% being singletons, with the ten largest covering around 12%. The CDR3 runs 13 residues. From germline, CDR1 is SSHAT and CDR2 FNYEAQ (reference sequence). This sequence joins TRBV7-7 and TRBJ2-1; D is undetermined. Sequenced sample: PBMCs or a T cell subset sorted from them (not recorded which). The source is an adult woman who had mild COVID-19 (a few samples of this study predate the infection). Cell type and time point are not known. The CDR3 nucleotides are TGTGCTAGCAGCAGTCGCGGTGGGCTTGAGCAGTTCTTA. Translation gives CASSSRGGLEQFL.